This T cell receptor (beta chain) was captured in a study of CD8+ T cells in alopecia areata. Study as a whole: Recipient mice, roughly 7-11-week-old female C3H/HeJ animals, received skin from roughly 6-13-month-old C3H/HeJ graft donors with spontaneous alopecia.

Concerning this clone: Its antigen is undetermined. Germline and genes here are mouse. Sequencing ends 4 residues short of the CDR3 end; the germline J gene provides the rest.

Study-level points and caveats: Among patients, TCR sharing was less clear than in mice, a difference possibly due in part to HLA diversity in the patient population. Sequencing of scalp samples also includes resident alphabeta T cells from normal skin.

Extraction and reverse transcription of RNA yielded cDNA as the sequencing template. Assay used: immunoSEQ multiplex PCR; TCRdb lists only in-frame clones, some missing. The specimen gives around 100,000 clones without singletons; the ten biggest hold roughly a fifth. Germline loops: CDR1 FNHDT, CDR2 SITEND (reference sequence). The CDR3 length is 14 residues. This receptor was identified in a C3H/HeJ mouse with alopecia areata. Mouse strain MHC haplotype: H2-k. Sequenced sample: lesional skin. The chain uses TRBV19 and TRBJ2-5, with 7 bases lining up with TRBD1. CDR3 DNA, as far as it was read: TGTGCCAGCAGTATAGTACAGGGGAGAGAC. Translating it yields CASSIVQGRD. Given in full, the CDR3 is CASSIVQGRDTQYF.